Shown below are 19 T cell receptor beta chains from a single sample sequenced in a study of blood T cell repertoires in COVID-19. Sequenced by immunoSEQ multiplex PCR; TCRdb stores in-frame clones only, minus some. There are about 130,000 clones in the sample; about 79% occur only once, and about a sixth lies in the top ten. Specimen: peripheral blood. Every receptor here comes from a woman aged 45-65 years with acute or convalescent COVID-19.

As DNA, the CDR3 is TGTGCCAGCAGTTACTCGCGGGGCGGAGATCAGCCCCAGCATTTT. Amino acid sequence: CASSYSRGGDQPQHF. The chain is built from TRBV6-5 and TRBJ1-5; D might be TRBD1 (5 bases). The V and J ends lost 0 bases and 5 bases respectively, with 11 bases between them. Looked up from germline, CDR1 is MNHEY and CDR2 is SVGAGI. This CDR3 is built from 15 residues.

The chain is built from TRBV19 and TRBJ2-1; D is unclear. The CDR3 extends over 12 amino acids. Germline V gene sequence: CDR1 LNHDA, CDR2 SQIVND (reference sequence). Trimming took 3 bases from V and 6 from J, leaving 6 bases between them. The CDR3 is CASSMSGNEQFF. Written as DNA, the CDR3 is TGTGCCAGTAGTATGTCGGGCAATGAGCAGTTCTTC.

This sequence joins TRBV3-1 (or the pseudogene TRBV3-2) and TRBJ2-1; 7 bases align to TRBD1. Germline V CDR1 and CDR2: LGHDT, YNNKEL (reference sequence). This CDR3 has 16 residues. The V and J ends lost 3 bases and 0 bases, in that order; junction bases with no gene match: 5. CDR3 sequence (DNA): TGTGCCAGCAGCCAGACCGGGACAGTCTCCTACAATGAGCAGTTCTTC. Translated: CASSQTGTVSYNEQFF.

The chain uses TRBV7-8 and TRBJ2-7; 7 positions agree with TRBD2. The trim removed 4 bases at V and 4 bases at J, leaving 10 bases unmatched. The CDR3 length is 15 residues. The germline gives CDR1 SGHVS, CDR2 FQNEAQ. CDR3 loop: CASSSLGRGPYEQYF. The CDR3 DNA is TGTGCCAGCAGCTCCTTGGGGAGGGGACCGTACGAGCAGTACTTC. The full variable domain, its missing parts supplied by reference TRBV7-8 and TRBJ2-7, is GAGVSQSPRYKVAKRGQDVALRCDPISGHVSLFWYQQALGQGPEFLTYFQNEAQLDKSGLPSDRFFAERPEGSVSTLKIQRTQQEDSAVYLCASSSLGRGPYEQYFGPGTRLTVT.

The rearrangement uses TRBV28 and TRBJ1-3; TRBD1 agrees at 7 bases. J was trimmed by 4 bases and V by 7 bases; bases with no gene match: 7. Germline CDR1 reads MDHEN; CDR2 reads SYDVKM. The CDR3 runs to 14 residues. The CDR3 region is CASTLVQGGNTIYF. The CDR3 DNA is TGTGCCAGCACCCTTGTACAGGGGGGAAACACCATATATTTT.

The J gene is TRBJ1-3, the V gene TRBV19; possibly TRBD1 for D (5 bases). The germline V and J ends were trimmed by 7 bases and 4 bases, with 11 bases remaining between them. The CDR3 contains 13 residues. Per the germline V gene, CDR1 is LNHDA and CDR2 is SQIVND (reference sequence). CDR3 residues: CASNRTPGNTIYF. The DNA of the CDR3 is TGTGCCAGTAACCGGACACCCGGAAACACCATATATTTT.

This clone appeared a single time. This chain connects TRBV5-1 to TRBJ1-3; 8 bases match TRBD1. This CDR3 comprises 15 residues. Looked up from germline, CDR1 is SGHRS and CDR2 is YFSETQ. After removal of 0 bases from V and 4 bases from J, the junction contained 3 bases not matched to a gene. As DNA, the CDR3 is TGCGCCAGCAGCTTGGGACAGGGGCTCGGAAACACCATATATTTT. Encoded protein: CASSLGQGLGNTIYF.

This clone was detected once. The J gene is TRBJ1-2, the V gene TRBV6-1; 8 nucleotides match TRBD1. Trimming removed 4 bases from V and 2 bases from J; junction bases left unmatched: 9. This CDR3 spans 16 amino acids. Germline V CDR1 and CDR2: MNHNS, SASEGT. The CDR3 is CASSGSDRGQNYGYTF. For the CDR3, the DNA is TGTGCCAGCAGTGGCTCTGACAGGGGCCAAAACTATGGCTACACCTTC.

The chain carries TRBV5-4 and TRBJ2-6; 7 positions match TRBD1. CDR1 SGHNT and CDR2 YYREEE come from the germline V gene (reference sequence). The CDR3 is 15 residues long. Unmatched junction bases numbered 5, after V lost 6 bases and J lost 2 bases. For the CDR3, the DNA is TGTGCCAGCAAAATACAGGGGCCTGGGGCCAACGTCCTGACTTTC. Protein: CASKIQGPGANVLTF.

J is TRBJ1-2 and V is TRBV25-1; D is unclear. V was pared by 4 bases and J by 2 bases, with 23 bases between. Per germline, CDR1 MGHDK and CDR2 SYGVNS. This CDR3 is built from 18 residues. DNA for the CDR3: TGTGCCAGCAGTGGGGCCGCGGGAAGGGCCCCAAAGAACTATGGCTACACCTTC. It codes for CASSGAAGRAPKNYGYTF.

The genes are TRBV27 and TRBJ1-2, with no clear D. This CDR3 contains 13 residues. V dropped 2 bases and J dropped 7 bases, with 11 bases sitting between them. The germline gives CDR1 MNHEY, CDR2 SMNVEV (reference sequence). The CDR3 coding sequence is TGTGCCAGCAGTTTAGGAGGTTTAGGTGGCTACACCTTC. Its protein product is CASSLGGLGGYTF.

The chain is built from TRBV18 and TRBJ2-7; 11 bases agree with TRBD1. This CDR3 contains 15 residues. Germline loops: CDR1 KGHSH, CDR2 LQKENI. V shed 2 bases and J 2 bases; nucleotides not matched to a gene: 2. This chain's CDR3 is CASSPSDRGPYEQYF. The CDR3, as DNA: TGTGCCAGCTCACCATCGGACAGGGGGCCCTACGAGCAGTACTTC.

This chain joins TRBV5-1 and TRBJ2-2; possibly TRBD2 for D (7 bases). CDR3 size: 14 residues. The V end lost 6 bases, the J end lost 3 bases, and 12 bases lay between the germline ends. The V gene's germline CDR1 is SGHRS and CDR2 YFSETQ. The CDR3: CASKGGVDTGELFF. The CDR3 DNA reads TGCGCCAGCAAAGGGGGGGTAGACACCGGGGAGCTGTTTTTT.

The V call is TRBV7-6, the J call TRBJ1-2; TRBD1 agrees at 7 bases. Germline CDR1 and CDR2: SGHVS and FNYEAQ. The CDR3 is made up of 16 amino acids. V shed 6 bases, J shed 2 bases, and the junction held 12 bases outside the gene matches. The CDR3 is CASSFTPGQINYGYTF. The CDR3 DNA reads as TGTGCCAGCAGTTTTACTCCGGGACAGATAAACTATGGCTACACCTTC.

This chain links TRBV21-1 with TRBJ1-4; no check of the table's D call, TRBD1, against the DNA was made. TRBV21-1 is an annotated pseudogene. This CDR3 is built from 18 residues. The CDR3 reads CASIRQDRLPPTNEKLFF. For the CDR3, the DNA is TGTGCCAGCATCAGACAGGACCGTCTACCTCCAACTAATGAAAAACTGTTTTTT.

The chain links TRBV11-2 to TRBJ1-5; D may be TRBD1 (5 bases). Germline CDR1 reads SGHAT; CDR2 reads FQNNGV. V was clipped by 1 base and J by 5 bases, with 6 bases between them. This CDR3 has 13 residues. CDR3 amino acids: CASSLARDQPQHF. The CDR3 DNA follows: TGTGCCAGCAGCTTAGCCAGGGATCAGCCCCAGCATTTT.

This chain connects TRBV2 to TRBJ2-5; D unresolved. Germline-derived CDR1 and CDR2 are SNHLY and FYNNEI. Trimming left V 5 bases short and J 4 bases short, with 8 bases between. This CDR3 spans 12 amino acids. CDR3 in amino acids: CASSIRRETQYF. For the CDR3, the DNA is TGTGCCAGCAGTATCAGGCGAGAGACCCAGTACTTC.

In the case of this clone: Other DNA sequences of this sample code for an identical CDR3. The chain has TRBV9 and TRBJ1-2; no definite D call. Trimming shortened V by 0 bases and J by 4 bases, and 10 bases separated the two germline ends. The CDR3 has 14 residues. Germline V lookup: CDR1 SGDLS, CDR2 YYNGEE. The CDR3 nucleotides read TGTGCCAGCAGCGTAGGAACAGCCAGCTATGGCTACACCTTC. Translation gives CASSVGTASYGYTF.

This chain uses TRBV10-3 with TRBJ1-6; D not resolved. The CDR3 totals 13 residues. Germline CDR1 reads ENHRY; CDR2 reads SYGVKD. V lost 3 bases and J lost 7, with 7 bases in between. The CDR3 here is CAISDFQNSPLHF. The CDR3 DNA follows: TGTGCCATCAGTGACTTTCAGAATTCACCCCTCCACTTT.